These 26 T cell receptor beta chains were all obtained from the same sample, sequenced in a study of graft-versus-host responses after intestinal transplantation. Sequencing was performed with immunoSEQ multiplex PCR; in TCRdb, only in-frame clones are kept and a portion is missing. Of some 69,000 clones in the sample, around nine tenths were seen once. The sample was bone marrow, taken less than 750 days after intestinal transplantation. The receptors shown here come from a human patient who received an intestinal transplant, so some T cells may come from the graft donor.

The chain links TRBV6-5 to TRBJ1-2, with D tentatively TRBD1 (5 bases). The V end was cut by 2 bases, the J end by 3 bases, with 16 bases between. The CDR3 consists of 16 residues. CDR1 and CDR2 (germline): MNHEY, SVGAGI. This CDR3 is CASSYRTPGRHYGYTF. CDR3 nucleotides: TGTGCCAGCAGTTACCGCACCCCGGGACGGCACTATGGCTACACCTTC.

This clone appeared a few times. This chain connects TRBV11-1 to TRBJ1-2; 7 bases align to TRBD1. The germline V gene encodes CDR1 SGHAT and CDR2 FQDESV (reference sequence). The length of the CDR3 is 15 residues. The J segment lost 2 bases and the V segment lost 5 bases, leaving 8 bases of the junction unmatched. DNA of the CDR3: TGTGCCAGCAGCCCCGCCCGGGACAGCAACTATGGCTACACCTTC. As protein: CASSPARDSNYGYTF.

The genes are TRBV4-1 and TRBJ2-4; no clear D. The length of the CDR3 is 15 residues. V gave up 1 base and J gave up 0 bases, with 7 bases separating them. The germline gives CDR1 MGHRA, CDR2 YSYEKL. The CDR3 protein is CASSQGVLAKNIQYF. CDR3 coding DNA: TGCGCCAGCAGCCAAGGCGTCCTAGCCAAAAACATTCAGTACTTC.

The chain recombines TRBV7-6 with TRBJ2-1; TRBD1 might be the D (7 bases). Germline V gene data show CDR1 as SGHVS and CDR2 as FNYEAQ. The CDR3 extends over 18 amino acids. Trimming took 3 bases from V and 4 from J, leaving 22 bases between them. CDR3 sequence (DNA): TGTGCCAGCAGCTTTACCGCCCCAGGGGGGCACAGGTACAATGAGCAGTTCTTC. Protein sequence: CASSFTAPGGHRYNEQFF.

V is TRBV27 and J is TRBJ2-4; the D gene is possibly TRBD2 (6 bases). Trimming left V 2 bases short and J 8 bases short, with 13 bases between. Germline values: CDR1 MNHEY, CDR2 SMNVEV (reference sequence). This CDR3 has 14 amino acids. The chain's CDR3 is CASSLSGRRDIQYF. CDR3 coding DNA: TGTGCCAGCAGTTTAAGTGGAAGGAGGGACATTCAGTACTTC.

The CDR3 nucleotides are TGTGCCAGCAGCCCGGGGGGGGGCCCTAATCAGCCCCAGCATTTT. It yields the protein CASSPGGGPNQPQHF. V and J are TRBV13 and TRBJ1-5; weak D call: TRBD1 (6 bases). Germline loops: CDR1 PRHDT, CDR2 FYEKMQ (reference sequence). V was pared by 5 bases and J by 4 bases, with 15 bases between. The CDR3 spans 15 residues.

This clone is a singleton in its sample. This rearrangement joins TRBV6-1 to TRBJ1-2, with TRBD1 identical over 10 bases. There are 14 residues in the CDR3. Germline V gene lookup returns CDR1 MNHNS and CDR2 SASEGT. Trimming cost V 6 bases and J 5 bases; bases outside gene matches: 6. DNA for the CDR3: TGTGCCAGCAGAGATACGGGACAGGGGTATGGCTACACCTTC. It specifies CASRDTGQGYGYTF.

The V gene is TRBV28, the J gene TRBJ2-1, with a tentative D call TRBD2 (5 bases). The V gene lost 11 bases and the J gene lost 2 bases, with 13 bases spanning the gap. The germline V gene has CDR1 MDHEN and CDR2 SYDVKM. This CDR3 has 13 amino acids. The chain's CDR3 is CAARESTYNEQFF. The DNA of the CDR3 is TGTGCCGCAAGGGAGAGCACCTACAATGAGCAGTTCTTC.

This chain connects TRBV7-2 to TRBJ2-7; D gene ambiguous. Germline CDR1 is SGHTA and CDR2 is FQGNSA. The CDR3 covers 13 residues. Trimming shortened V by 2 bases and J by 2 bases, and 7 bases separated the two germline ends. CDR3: CASSLRRTYEQYF. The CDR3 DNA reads TGTGCCAGCAGCTTAAGAAGAACCTACGAGCAGTACTTC.

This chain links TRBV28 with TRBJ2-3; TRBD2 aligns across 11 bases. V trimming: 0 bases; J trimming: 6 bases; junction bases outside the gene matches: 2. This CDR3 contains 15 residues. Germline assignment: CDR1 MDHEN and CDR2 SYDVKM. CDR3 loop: CASSLWSSGGDTQYF. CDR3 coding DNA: TGTGCCAGCAGTTTATGGTCTAGCGGGGGGGATACGCAGTATTTT.

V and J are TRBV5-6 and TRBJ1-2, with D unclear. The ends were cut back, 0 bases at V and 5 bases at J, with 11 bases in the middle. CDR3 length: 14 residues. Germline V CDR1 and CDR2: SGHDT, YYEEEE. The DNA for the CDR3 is TGTGCCAGCAGCTTGGCCGGCAAGTTGTATGGCTACACCTTC. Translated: CASSLAGKLYGYTF.

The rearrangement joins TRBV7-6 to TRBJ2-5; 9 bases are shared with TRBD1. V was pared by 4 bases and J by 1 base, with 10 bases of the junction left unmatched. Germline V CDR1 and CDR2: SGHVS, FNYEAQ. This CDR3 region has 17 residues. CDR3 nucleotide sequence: TGTGCCAGCAGCTCTCCGGGGGACAGGGAAGCCCAAGAGACCCAGTACTTC. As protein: CASSSPGDREAQETQYF.

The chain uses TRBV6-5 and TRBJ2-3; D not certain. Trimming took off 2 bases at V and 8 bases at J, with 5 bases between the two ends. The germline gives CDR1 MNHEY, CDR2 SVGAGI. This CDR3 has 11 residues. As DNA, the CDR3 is TGTGCCAGCAGTTACCAAGCTACGCAGTATTTT. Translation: CASSYQATQYF.

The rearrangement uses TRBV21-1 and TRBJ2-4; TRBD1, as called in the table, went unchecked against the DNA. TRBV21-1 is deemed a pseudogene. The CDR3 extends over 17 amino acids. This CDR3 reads CASSEPRGRVTKNIQYF. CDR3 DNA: TGTGCCAGCAGCGAGCCAAGGGGGCGCGTGACCAAAAACATTCAGTACTTC.

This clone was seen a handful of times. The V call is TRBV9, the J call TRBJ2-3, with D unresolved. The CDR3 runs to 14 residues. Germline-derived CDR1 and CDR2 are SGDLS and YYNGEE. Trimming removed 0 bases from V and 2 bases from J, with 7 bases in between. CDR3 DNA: TGTGCCAGCAGCGTAGGAGGCCCCACAGATACGCAGTATTTT. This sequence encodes CASSVGGPTDTQYF.

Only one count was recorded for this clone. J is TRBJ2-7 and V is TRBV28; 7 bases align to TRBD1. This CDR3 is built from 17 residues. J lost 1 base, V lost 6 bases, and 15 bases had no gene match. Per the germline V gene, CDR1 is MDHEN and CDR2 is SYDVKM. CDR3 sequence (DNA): TGTGCCAGCAGCGGGACAGCATACTCTACAATGTCCTACGAGCAGTACTTC. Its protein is CASSGTAYSTMSYEQYF. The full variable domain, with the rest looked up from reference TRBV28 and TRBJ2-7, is DVKVTQSSRYLVKRTGEKVFLECVQDMDHENMFWYRQDPGLGLRLIYFSYDVKMKEKGDIPEGYSVSREKKERFSLILESASTNQTSMYLCASSGTAYSTMSYEQYFGPGTRLTVT.

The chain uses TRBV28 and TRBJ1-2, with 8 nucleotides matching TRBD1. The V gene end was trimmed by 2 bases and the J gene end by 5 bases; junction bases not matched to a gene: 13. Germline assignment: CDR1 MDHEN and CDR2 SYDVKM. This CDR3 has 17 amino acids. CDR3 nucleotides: TGTGCCAGCAGTTTAGGACTTCCGGGACAGGCATCTTATGGCTACACCTTC. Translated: CASSLGLPGQASYGYTF.

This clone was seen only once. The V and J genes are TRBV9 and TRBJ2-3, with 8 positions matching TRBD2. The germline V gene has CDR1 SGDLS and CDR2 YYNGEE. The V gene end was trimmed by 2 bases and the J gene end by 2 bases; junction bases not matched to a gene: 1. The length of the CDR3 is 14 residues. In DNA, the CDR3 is TGTGCCAGCAGCGTCGGGGGGGACACAGATACGCAGTATTTT. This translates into CASSVGGDTDTQYF. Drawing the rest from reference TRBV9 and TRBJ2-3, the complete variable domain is DSGVTQTPKHLITATGQRVTLRCSPRSGDLSVYWYQQSLDQGLQFLIQYYNGEERAKGNILERFSAQQFPDLHSELNLSSLELGDSALYFCASSVGGDTDTQYFGPGTRLTVL.

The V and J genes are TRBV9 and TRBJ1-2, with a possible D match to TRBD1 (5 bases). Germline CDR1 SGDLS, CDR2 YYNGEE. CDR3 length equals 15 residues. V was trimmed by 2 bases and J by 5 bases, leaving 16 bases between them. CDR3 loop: CASSVGDRPPYGYTF. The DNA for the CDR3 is TGTGCCAGCAGCGTCGGGGACCGCCCTCCTTATGGCTACACCTTC. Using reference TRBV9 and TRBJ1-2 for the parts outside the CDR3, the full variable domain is DSGVTQTPKHLITATGQRVTLRCSPRSGDLSVYWYQQSLDQGLQFLIQYYNGEERAKGNILERFSAQQFPDLHSELNLSSLELGDSALYFCASSVGDRPPYGYTFGSGTRLTVV.

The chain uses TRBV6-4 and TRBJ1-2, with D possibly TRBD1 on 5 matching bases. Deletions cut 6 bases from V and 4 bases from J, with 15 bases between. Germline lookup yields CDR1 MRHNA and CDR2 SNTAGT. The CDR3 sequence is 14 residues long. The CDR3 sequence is CASRNTGRPYGYTF. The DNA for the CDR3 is TGTGCCAGCAGGAATACAGGACGCCCCTATGGCTACACCTTC.

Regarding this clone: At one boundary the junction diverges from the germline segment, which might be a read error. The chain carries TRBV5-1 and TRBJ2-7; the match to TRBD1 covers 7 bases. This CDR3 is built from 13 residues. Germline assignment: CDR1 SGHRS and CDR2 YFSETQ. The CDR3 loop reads CASSWDSTYGQYF. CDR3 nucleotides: TGCGCCAGCAGCTGGGACAGCACCTACGGGCAGTACTTC.

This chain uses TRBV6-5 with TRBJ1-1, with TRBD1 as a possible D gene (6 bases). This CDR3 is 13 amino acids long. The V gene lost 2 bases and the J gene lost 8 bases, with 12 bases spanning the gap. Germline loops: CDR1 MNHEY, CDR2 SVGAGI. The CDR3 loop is CASSYPITGEAFF. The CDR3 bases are TGTGCCAGCAGTTACCCTATTACAGGGGAAGCTTTCTTT.

In DNA form, the CDR3 reads TGCGCCAGCAGCCGGGACACCTACGAGCAGTACTTC. Translation gives CASSRDTYEQYF. The V gene is TRBV23-1, the J gene TRBJ2-7, with a possible D match to TRBD1 (6 bases). TRBV23-1 is an ORF; its function is uncertain. The CDR3 length is 12 residues. V lost 6 bases and J 2 bases, leaving 8 bases between the germline ends.

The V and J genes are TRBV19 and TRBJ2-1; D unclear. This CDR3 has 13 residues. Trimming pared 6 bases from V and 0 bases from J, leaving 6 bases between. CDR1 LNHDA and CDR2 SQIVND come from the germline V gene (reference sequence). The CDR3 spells CASRPRSYNEQFF. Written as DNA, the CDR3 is TGTGCCAGTAGACCTCGCTCCTACAATGAGCAGTTCTTC.

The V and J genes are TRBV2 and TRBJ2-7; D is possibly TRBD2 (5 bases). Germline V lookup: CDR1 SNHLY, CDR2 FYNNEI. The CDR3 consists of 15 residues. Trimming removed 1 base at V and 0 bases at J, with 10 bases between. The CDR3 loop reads CASSEDRGTSYEQYF. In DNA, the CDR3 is TGTGCCAGCAGTGAAGACCGGGGAACCTCCTACGAGCAGTACTTC. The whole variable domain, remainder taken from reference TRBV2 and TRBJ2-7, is EPEVTQTPSHQVTQMGQEVILRCVPISNHLYFYWYRQILGQKVEFLVSFYNNEISEKSEIFDDQFSVERPDGSNFTLKIRSTKLEDSAMYFCASSEDRGTSYEQYFGPGTRLTVT.

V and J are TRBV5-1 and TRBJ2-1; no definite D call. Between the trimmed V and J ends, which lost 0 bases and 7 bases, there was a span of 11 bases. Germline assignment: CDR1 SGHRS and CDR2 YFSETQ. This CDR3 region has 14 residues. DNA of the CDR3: TGCGCCAGCAGCTTGGAGGCAGTATGGAATGAGCAGTTCTTC. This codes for CASSLEAVWNEQFF.